Listed below are T cell receptor beta chains from one sample, sequenced in a study of graft-versus-host responses after intestinal transplantation. Method: immunoSEQ multiplex PCR; TCRdb's copy keeps in-frame clones and lacks some. The data show roughly 40,000 clones, just over 90% seen once. The sample here was PBMCs, taken around 730 days after intestinal transplantation. These receptors were taken from a human patient who received an intestinal transplant, so some T cells may come from the graft donor. The conserved cysteine and the conserved F or W are not part of the CDR3 here.

>TRBJ2-5|TRBV6-1
ASSGGLGIFQETQY
>TRBJ2-3|TRBV10-2
ASSLQGAQRDTQY
>TRBJ1-1|TRBV9
ASSRGNLNTEAF
>-|TRBV9
ASSGTPGTSGRRYEQY
>TRBJ2-5|TRBV19
ASSRDRVETQY
>TRBJ1-6|TRBV6-5
ASSFQARGDSPLH
>TRBJ1-2|TRBV12-5
ASGLGLSQALYGYT
>TRBJ2-1|TRBV7-3
ASKGEGNEQF
>TRBJ1-6|TRBV28
ASSEIKGVLASPLH
>TRBJ2-5|TRBV11-1
ASSSPGLAVRETQY
>TRBJ2-7|TRBV19
AGDPGTRPIQLLEQY
>TRBJ2-1|TRBV27
ASSFVGGGAGEQF
>TRBJ2-7|TRBV19
ATDGGSSYEQY